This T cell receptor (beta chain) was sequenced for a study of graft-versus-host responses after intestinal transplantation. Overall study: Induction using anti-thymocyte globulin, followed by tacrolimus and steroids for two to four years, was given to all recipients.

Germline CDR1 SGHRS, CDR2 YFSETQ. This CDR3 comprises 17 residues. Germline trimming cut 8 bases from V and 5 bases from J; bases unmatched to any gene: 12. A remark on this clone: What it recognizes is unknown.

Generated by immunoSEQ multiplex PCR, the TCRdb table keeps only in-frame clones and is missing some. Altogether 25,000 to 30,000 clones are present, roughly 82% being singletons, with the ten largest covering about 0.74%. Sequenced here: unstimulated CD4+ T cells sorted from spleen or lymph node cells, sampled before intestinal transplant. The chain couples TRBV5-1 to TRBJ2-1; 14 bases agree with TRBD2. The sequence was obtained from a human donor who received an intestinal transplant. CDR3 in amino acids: CARTTSGGAFRNNEQFF. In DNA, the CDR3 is TGCGCCAGGACGACTAGCGGGGGGGCTTTTAGAAACAATGAGCAGTTCTTC. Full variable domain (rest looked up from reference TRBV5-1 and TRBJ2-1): KAGVTQTPRYLIKTRGQQVTLSCSPISGHRSVSWYQQTPGQGLQFLFEYFSETQRNKGNFPGRFSGRQFSNSRSEMNVSTLELGDSALYLCARTTSGGAFRNNEQFFGPGTRLTVL.